This T cell receptor beta chain was sequenced in a study of T cell repertoires in cytomegalovirus infection. This clonotype has a count of ten or more. Its antigen remains unidentified. Study-level results: The response measured ex vivo was dominated by TCR beta clonotypes (HLA-C-restricted and CMV-specific).

Via MiXCR, TCRdb re-called the reads, giving one row per CDR3 protein. The table lists almost 500,000 distinct CDR3 sequences, roughly 12% of them singletons. The receptor was derived from a human donor in good health (CMV status not recorded). Some clones in this sample may be carry-over from other donors' samples. Sequencing was performed on PBMCs.

CDR3 protein: CASSRSTGTTGELFF. In DNA, the CDR3 is TGTGCCAGCAGCAGGTCGACCGGGACCACCGGGGAGCTGTTTTTT. The chain employs TRBV7-3 and TRBJ2-2; D tentatively reads TRBD1 or TRBD2 (5 bases each). The CDR3 length is 15 residues. The V end lost 5 bases, the J end lost 4 bases, and 14 bases lay between the germline ends. Germline-derived CDR1 and CDR2 are SGHTA and FQGTGA. The full variable domain, its missing parts supplied by reference TRBV7-3 and TRBJ2-2, is GAGVSQTPSNKVTEKGKYVELRCDPISGHTALYWYRQSLGQGPEFLIYFQGTGAADDSGLPNDRFFAVRPEGSVSTLKIQRTERGDSAVYLCASSRSTGTTGELFFGEGSRLTVL.